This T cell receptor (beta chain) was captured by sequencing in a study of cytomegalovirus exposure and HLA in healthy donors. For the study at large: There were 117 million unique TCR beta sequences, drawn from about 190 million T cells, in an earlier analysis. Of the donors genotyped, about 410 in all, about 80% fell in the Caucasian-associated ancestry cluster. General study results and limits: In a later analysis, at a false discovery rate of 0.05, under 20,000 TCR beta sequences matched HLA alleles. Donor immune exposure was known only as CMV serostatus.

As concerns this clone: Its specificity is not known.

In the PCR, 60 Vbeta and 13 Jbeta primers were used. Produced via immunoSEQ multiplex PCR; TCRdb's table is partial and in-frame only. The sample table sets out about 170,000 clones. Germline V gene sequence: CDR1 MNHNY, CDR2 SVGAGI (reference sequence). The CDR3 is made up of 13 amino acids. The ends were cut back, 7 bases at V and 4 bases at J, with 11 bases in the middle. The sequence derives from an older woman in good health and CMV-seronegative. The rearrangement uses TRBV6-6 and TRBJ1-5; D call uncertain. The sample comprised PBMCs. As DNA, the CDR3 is TGTGCCAGCACCTCGTTCGTAAATCAGCCCCAGCATTTT. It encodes CASTSFVNQPQHF.